These 29 T cell receptor beta chains were sequenced from one sample in a study of T cell changes during pregnancy in multiple sclerosis. Generated by immunoSEQ multiplex PCR, the TCRdb table keeps only in-frame clones and is missing some. In the table there are fewer than 40,000 clones, roughly 94% of which are singletons. This specimen was CD4+ T cells from peripheral blood mononuclear cells, taken in the third trimester of pregnancy. These receptors were taken from a female donor with multiple sclerosis, enrolled in a pregnancy study.

CDR3 coding DNA: TGTGCCAGCTCACGTCAAAGACTAGCGGGAGAGACAGATACGCAGTATTTT. As protein: CASSRQRLAGETDTQYF. The chain uses TRBV18 and TRBJ2-3; 12 bases map to TRBD2. The length of the CDR3 is 17 residues. Germline lookup yields CDR1 KGHSH and CDR2 LQKENI. Unmatched junction bases numbered 8, after V lost 4 bases and J lost 3 bases.

The chain is built from TRBV9 and TRBJ2-1; 7 bases are a match to TRBD1. J was trimmed by 1 base and V by 4 bases; bases with no gene match: 8. CDR3 size: 16 residues. The V gene's germline CDR1 is SGDLS and CDR2 YYNGEE. CDR3 region: CASSSAGRGSYNEQFF. As DNA, the CDR3 is TGTGCCAGCAGCTCAGCCGGCAGGGGGTCCTACAATGAGCAGTTCTTC.

The chain uses TRBV28 and TRBJ2-7; TRBD1 agrees at 7 bases. V shed 6 bases, J shed 4 bases, and the junction held 6 bases outside the gene matches. The CDR3 is 13 residues long. The germline V gene encodes CDR1 MDHEN and CDR2 SYDVKM. CDR3 DNA sequence: TGTGCCAGCAGCCTCATACAGGGGTACGAGCAGTACTTC. The encoded protein is CASSLIQGYEQYF.

The chain carries TRBV30 and TRBJ2-6, with 10 bases matching TRBD1. CDR3 size: 16 residues. V gave up 5 bases and J gave up 2 bases; unmatched junction bases: 6. Germline V gene sequence: CDR1 GTSNPN, CDR2 SVGIG (reference sequence). CDR3 region: CAWRQGASTGANVLTF. Written as DNA, the CDR3 is TGTGCCTGGCGACAGGGGGCCTCGACTGGGGCCAACGTCCTGACTTTC.

The CDR3 DNA reads as TGCGCCAGCAGGTCCCTAGCGGGAGGGCTGGATGAGCAGTTCTTC. Its protein is CASRSLAGGLDEQFF. The chain is built from TRBV5-1 and TRBJ2-1, with 12 bases aligning to TRBD2. V lost 5 bases and J lost 8; bases outside the gene matches: 8. Germline-derived CDR1 and CDR2 are SGHRS and YFSETQ. There are 15 residues in the CDR3.

The rearrangement uses TRBV10-1 and TRBJ1-1; no definite D call. The CDR3 totals 12 residues. V was clipped by 4 bases and J by 5 bases, with 8 bases between them. Germline V lookup: CDR1 WNHNN, CDR2 SYGVQD (reference sequence). The CDR3 reads CASSVDGTEAFF. CDR3 DNA: TGCGCCAGCAGTGTTGACGGGACTGAAGCTTTCTTT.

This clone showed up just once. The rearrangement joins TRBV11-2 to TRBJ2-1; 8 nucleotides line up with TRBD2. The germline CDR1 and CDR2 sequences are SGHAT and FQNNGV. CDR3 length equals 15 residues. J was trimmed by 7 bases and V by 5 bases; bases with no gene match: 10. DNA of the CDR3: TGTGCCAGCAGCCCGCGACTAGCGTCGACTAATGAGCAGTTCTTC. Its translation: CASSPRLASTNEQFF.

The rearrangement uses TRBV11-2 and TRBJ2-3; 14 bases line up with TRBD2. CDR1 is SGHAT, CDR2 FQNNGV, per germline. The CDR3 loop spans 14 amino acids. The V segment lost 3 bases and the J segment 11 bases; nucleotides outside the gene matches: 4. The CDR3 nucleotides are TGTGCCAGCAGCTTGGGACTAGCGGGAGAACTGCAGTATTTT. It is translated as CASSLGLAGELQYF.

This clone was picked up one time. The chain is built from TRBV21-1 and TRBJ1-2. TRBV21-1 is a pseudogene locus. There are 14 residues in the CDR3. DNA for the CDR3: TGTGCCAGCCAGCTCGTTAGGGAGGACTATGGCTACACCTTC. Its translation: CASQLVREDYGYTF.

This clone has only a few counts. J is TRBJ1-2 and V is TRBV7-3; unclear D gene. The CDR3 covers 12 residues. V dropped 4 bases and J dropped 7 bases, with 10 bases sitting between them. Germline V gene sequence: CDR1 SGHTA, CDR2 FQGTGA. The CDR3 protein is CASSSHSFGYTF. CDR3 DNA sequence: TGTGCCAGCAGCTCTCACAGCTTTGGCTACACCTTC.

The chain carries TRBV6-6 and TRBJ2-1; D perhaps matches TRBD2 (6 bases). The germline CDR1 and CDR2 sequences are MNHNY and SVGAGI (reference sequence). The CDR3 has 15 amino acids. Trimming removed 0 bases at V and 9 bases at J, with 15 bases between. CDR3 sequence: CASSYSSPSAGEQFF. As DNA, the CDR3 is TGTGCCAGCAGTTACTCCTCCCCTAGCGCCGGTGAGCAGTTCTTC.

This clone was observed a handful of times. The chain has TRBV9 and TRBJ1-1; D remains unclear. V was cut by 1 base and J by 2 bases, with 3 bases left in between. CDR1 and CDR2 from the germline V gene are SGDLS and YYNGEE. The CDR3 has 12 amino acids. As DNA, the CDR3 is TGTGCCAGCAGCGTACTTAACACTGAAGCTTTCTTT. It yields the protein CASSVLNTEAFF.

This chain uses TRBV19 with TRBJ1-5; 9 nucleotides agree with TRBD1. Per germline, CDR1 LNHDA and CDR2 SQIVND (reference sequence). The ends lost 7 bases at V and 2 bases at J; junction bases unmatched: 15. This CDR3 region has 18 residues. The CDR3 protein is CASTPGQGRGDGNQPQHF. CDR3 coding DNA: TGTGCCAGTACCCCGGGACAGGGAAGGGGGGATGGCAATCAGCCCCAGCATTTT.

This clone was observed a single time. V gene TRBV28 combines with J gene TRBJ2-2; 7 bases agree with TRBD2. CDR3 length: 15 amino acids. J lost 2 bases, V lost 7 bases, and 7 bases had no gene match. Germline V gives CDR1 MDHEN, CDR2 SYDVKM. The CDR3 is CASTSAGLNTGELFF. The CDR3 bases are TGTGCCAGCACTTCAGCGGGACTAAACACCGGGGAGCTGTTTTTT.

This clone has a single count. The gene calls are TRBV2 and TRBJ1-1, with 8 nucleotides matching TRBD1. V was clipped by 8 bases and J by 5 bases; unmatched bases: 7. The length of the CDR3 is 13 residues. Germline CDR1 SNHLY, CDR2 FYNNEI. This CDR3 is CASSTGGETEAFF. CDR3 DNA: TGTGCCAGCTCCACAGGGGGGGAAACTGAAGCTTTCTTT.

In this sample, this clone turned up a few times. This chain connects TRBV19 to TRBJ1-1, with D maybe TRBD1 (5 bases). V lost 5 bases, J lost 1 base, and 14 bases lay in between. Germline CDR1 LNHDA, CDR2 SQIVND (reference sequence). This CDR3 region has 15 residues. CDR3 bases: TGTGCCAGTAGTCCGATCGACAGACCGAACACTGAAGCTTTCTTT. The encoded protein is CASSPIDRPNTEAFF.

The J gene is TRBJ2-1, the V gene TRBV29-1, with D perhaps matching TRBD2 (6 bases). Trimming removed 3 bases at V and 7 bases at J, with 10 bases between. CDR3 length: 12 residues. The V gene's germline CDR1 is SQVTM and CDR2 ANQGSEA. CDR3 nucleotides: TGCAGCGTTGATCTGCGGGGAAATGAGCAGTTCTTC. It yields the protein CSVDLRGNEQFF.

This chain joins TRBV7-8 and TRBJ2-2; D is unresolved. Per germline, CDR1 SGHVS and CDR2 FQNEAQ. This CDR3 is built from 12 residues. V was clipped by 3 bases and J by 5 bases, with 4 bases between them. The CDR3 region is CASSFRTGELFF. The CDR3 DNA sequence: TGTGCCAGCAGCTTTAGAACCGGGGAGCTGTTTTTT.

The sample holds one count of this clone. This CDR3 reads CASSKGQDNTGELFF. CDR3 bases: TGTGCCAGCAGCAAGGGACAGGACAACACCGGGGAGCTGTTTTTT. V gene TRBV21-1 combines with J gene TRBJ2-2; TRBD1 reflects the table's D call only, with no check against the DNA. TRBV21-1 is listed as a pseudogene. The length of the CDR3 is 15 residues.

This clone was recorded only once. The rearrangement joins TRBV7-2 to TRBJ2-7, with 10 bases identical to TRBD2. V was pared by 5 bases and J by 5 bases, with 9 bases of the junction left unmatched. This CDR3 is built from 15 residues. CDR1 SGHTA and CDR2 FQGNSA come from the germline V gene. The CDR3 sequence is CASSPPGLAPHEQYF. The CDR3 nucleotides are TGTGCCAGCAGCCCACCGGGACTAGCGCCCCACGAGCAGTACTTC.

V is TRBV9 and J is TRBJ1-2; TRBD1 agrees at 8 bases. Per germline, CDR1 SGDLS and CDR2 YYNGEE. Trimming removed 3 bases from V and 8 bases from J; junction bases left unmatched: 9. The CDR3 extends over 14 amino acids. CDR3 region: CASSGGQGLWGYTF. The CDR3 DNA reads TGTGCCAGCAGCGGAGGACAGGGATTATGGGGCTACACCTTC.

The rearrangement uses TRBV7-3 and TRBJ2-3, with 9 nucleotides matching TRBD2. Germline CDR1 reads SGHTA; CDR2 reads FQGTGA. With V trimmed by 5 bases and J by 2 bases, 14 bases remained unmatched. The CDR3 has 18 residues. The CDR3 reads CASSQDRFGGRATDTQYF. CDR3 nucleotide sequence: TGTGCCAGCAGCCAAGACCGGTTTGGCGGGAGGGCCACAGATACGCAGTATTTT. The entire variable domain, with the rest obtained from reference TRBV7-3 and TRBJ2-3, is as follows: GAGVSQTPSNKVTEKGKYVELRCDPISGHTALYWYRQSLGQGPEFLIYFQGTGAADDSGLPNDRFFAVRPEGSVSTLKIQRTERGDSAVYLCASSQDRFGGRATDTQYFGPGTRLTVL.

This chain links TRBV29-1 with TRBJ2-3, with D possibly TRBD2 on 6 matching bases. This CDR3 has 14 residues. Between the trimmed V and J ends, which lost 4 bases and 4 bases, there was a span of 15 bases. CDR1 and CDR2 from the germline V gene are SQVTM and ANQGSEA. The CDR3 sequence: CSVGALARADTQYF. DNA for the CDR3: TGCAGCGTTGGAGCACTAGCCAGGGCAGATACGCAGTATTTT.

The genes are TRBV30 and TRBJ2-4, with 7 bases fitting TRBD1. The germline CDR1 and CDR2 sequences are GTSNPN and SVGIG (reference sequence). The CDR3 consists of 17 residues. Trimming cost V 3 bases and J 3 bases; bases outside gene matches: 14. CDR3 bases: TGTGCCTGGAGGGACAGGTTGGAATCTGGGTACAAAAACATTCAGTACTTC. It codes for CAWRDRLESGYKNIQYF.

This chain connects TRBV5-1 to TRBJ2-5, with D perhaps TRBD2 (5 bases). V was pared by 1 base and J by 3 bases, with 13 bases between. The CDR3 sequence is 15 residues long. The germline V gene encodes CDR1 SGHRS and CDR2 YFSETQ. CDR3 DNA: TGCGCCAGCAGCTTGCTGCGGGTTCCTGAAGAGACCCAGTACTTC. This sequence encodes CASSLLRVPEETQYF. Full variable domain (missing parts from reference TRBV5-1 and TRBJ2-5): KAGVTQTPRYLIKTRGQQVTLSCSPISGHRSVSWYQQTPGQGLQFLFEYFSETQRNKGNFPGRFSGRQFSNSRSEMNVSTLELGDSALYLCASSLLRVPEETQYFGPGTRLLVL.

The genes are TRBV10-3 and TRBJ2-2; the D gene could be TRBD1 or TRBD2 (6 bases each). From germline, CDR1 is ENHRY and CDR2 SYGVKD. CDR3 length equals 14 residues. V lost 4 bases, J lost 6 bases, and 12 bases lay in between. Written as DNA, the CDR3 is TGTGCCATCAGTGTGTCGGGGGCTGCCGGGGAGCTGTTTTTT. Translating gives CAISVSGAAGELFF.

This clone ranks as medium-sized. This chain uses TRBV7-2 with TRBJ1-1; 7 bases are shared with TRBD1. This CDR3 is built from 13 residues. Germline trimming cut 8 bases from V and 4 bases from J; bases unmatched to any gene: 7. Germline loops: CDR1 SGHTA, CDR2 FQGNSA. The CDR3 region has the DNA TGTGCCAGCGAGCCGGGACAGAGCACTGAAGCTTTCTTT. Amino acids: CASEPGQSTEAFF.

This clone appeared a single time. The chain uses TRBV30 and TRBJ2-7; D gene uncertain. Trimming removed 0 bases from V and 3 bases from J, with 3 bases in between. Germline CDR1 GTSNPN, CDR2 SVGIG (reference sequence). The CDR3 is made up of 11 amino acids. This CDR3 reads CAWSVSYEQYF. In DNA form, the CDR3 reads TGTGCCTGGAGTGTCAGCTACGAGCAGTACTTC.

V and J are TRBV6-5 and TRBJ2-3; 7 bases are shared with TRBD2. CDR3 length equals 15 residues. J gave up 7 bases and V 5 bases, and 12 bases lay outside the gene matches. The germline gives CDR1 MNHEY, CDR2 SVGAGI. The CDR3: CASSLIGLEQNTQYF. DNA for the CDR3: TGTGCCAGCAGTCTGATCGGACTAGAACAGAATACGCAGTATTTT.